This T cell receptor (beta chain) was identified during a study of cytomegalovirus exposure and HLA in healthy donors. Study-wide results and caveats: In vitro testing confirmed a few CMV-associated chains as specific for CMV antigens. In an earlier analysis, productive rearrangement rates for most beta V segments clustered near 87% or 30%. The authors listed some 160 TCR beta chains as cytomegalovirus-associated.

Germline V gene sequence: CDR1 SGHKS, CDR2 YYEKEE (reference sequence). This CDR3 is 14 amino acids long. The V and J ends lost 3 bases and 5 bases, in that order; junction bases with no gene match: 7. Points on this clone: Its specificity is unknown.

With 60 Vbeta and 13 Jbeta primers, the PCR was carried out. Clones were sequenced by immunoSEQ multiplex PCR, and TCRdb holds only the in-frame ones, with some missing. Here the sample table reports some 80,000 clones. The sequence derives from a man aged 45-65 years in good health and CMV-seropositive. The sample taken for sequencing was PBMCs. The chain couples TRBV5-5 to TRBJ2-7, with 8 bases identical to TRBD1. This CDR3 reads CASSSSRTGNEQYF. The CDR3 bases are TGTGCCAGCAGCTCTTCACGGACAGGGAACGAGCAGTACTTC. The whole variable domain, filled in from reference TRBV5-5 and TRBJ2-7, reads DAGVTQSPTHLIKTRGQQVTLRCSPISGHKSVSWYQQVLGQGPQFIFQYYEKEERGRGNFPDRFSARQFPNYSSELNVNALLLGDSALYLCASSSSRTGNEQYFGPGTRLTVT.